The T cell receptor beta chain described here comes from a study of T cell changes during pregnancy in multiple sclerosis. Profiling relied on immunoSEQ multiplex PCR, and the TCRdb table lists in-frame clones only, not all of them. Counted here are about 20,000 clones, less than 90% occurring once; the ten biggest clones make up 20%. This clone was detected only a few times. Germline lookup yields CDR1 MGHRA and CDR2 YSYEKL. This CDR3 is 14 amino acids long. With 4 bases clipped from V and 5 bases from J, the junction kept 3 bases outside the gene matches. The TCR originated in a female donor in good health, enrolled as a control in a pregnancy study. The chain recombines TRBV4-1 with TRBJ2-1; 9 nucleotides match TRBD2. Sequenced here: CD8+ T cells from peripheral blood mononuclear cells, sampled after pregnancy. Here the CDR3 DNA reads TGCGCCAGCAGCCTGGGACTAGCAGACAATGAGCAGTTCTTC. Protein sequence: CASSLGLADNEQFF.